This T cell receptor (beta chain) originates from a study of regulatory T cells in long-lasting Graves disease. CDR3 length: 16 amino acids. The junction had 9 bases not matched to a gene; V was cut back by 5 bases and J by 3 bases. CDR1 and CDR2 (germline): SEHNR, FQNEAQ (reference sequence). This clonotype occurred many times. Its antigen remains unknown. General study points: Limited samples may have lowered accuracy. Public clonotype sharing was higher in persistent than newly diagnosed patients.

Construction of TCR beta libraries relied on iRepertoire HTBI primers and on Arm-PCR targeting CDR3 regions. Via MiXCR, TCRdb re-called the multiplex PCR reads, giving one row per CDR3 protein. Of around 460,000 distinct CDR3 sequences detected, roughly 23% appear once; the ten largest clones hold around 13%. Time point denoted: persistent/refractory GD, antithyroid drugs over 5 years with positive TRAb. PBMC-extracted RNA yielded the TCR library. Blood from the periphery, 8 to 9.5 milliliters in all, was drawn into EDTA tubes. The rearrangement joins TRBV7-9 to TRBJ2-5; 10 nucleotides align to TRBD1. The receptor's source is a female donor with Graves disease. The specimen was peripheral blood mononuclear cells (PBMCs), collected when the disease was refractory, from a patient treated with antithyroid drugs. CDR3 nucleotides: TGTGCCAGCAGCCCTGGACAGGGGGGAACCAAAGAGACCCAGTACTTC. Its translation: CASSPGQGGTKETQYF.